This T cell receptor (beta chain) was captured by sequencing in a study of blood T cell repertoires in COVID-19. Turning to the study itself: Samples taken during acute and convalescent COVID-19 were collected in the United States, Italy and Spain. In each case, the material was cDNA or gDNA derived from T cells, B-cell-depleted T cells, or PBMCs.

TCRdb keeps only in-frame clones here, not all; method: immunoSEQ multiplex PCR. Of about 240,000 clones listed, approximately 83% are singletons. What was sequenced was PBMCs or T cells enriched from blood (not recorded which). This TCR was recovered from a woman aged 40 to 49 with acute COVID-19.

The CDR3 loop reads CASSLGETEAFF. In nucleotides, the CDR3 is TGTGCCAGCAGTTTAGGGGAGACTGAAGCTTTCTTT. J is TRBJ1-1 and V is TRBV12-3 or TRBV12-4; D is ambiguous. The CDR3 is 12 residues long. Deletions cut 1 base from V and 5 bases from J, with 5 bases between.